This T cell receptor beta chain was captured in a study of PD-1 blockade in classical Hodgkin lymphoma. Each and every patient relapsed after autologous stem cell transplantation, and patients got differing brentuximab vedotin exposure. Germline V CDR1 and CDR2: SGHRS, YFSETQ. V lost 0 bases to trimming and J lost 13 bases, with 11 bases between them. This CDR3 spans 12 amino acids. The assay was immunoSEQ multiplex PCR, and TCRdb's table has in-frame clones only and misses some. The data contain over 20,000 clones, about 65% of them singletons. Sequences were derived from peripheral blood mononuclear cells (PBMCs), sampled at baseline. The TCR comes from a human donor with classical Hodgkin lymphoma. The chain combines TRBV5-1 with TRBJ2-1; D may match TRBD1 or TRBD2 (6 bases each). The CDR3 bases are TGCGCCAGCAGCTTGGCCGGGGGCCGACAGTTCTTC. This encodes CASSLAGGRQFF.